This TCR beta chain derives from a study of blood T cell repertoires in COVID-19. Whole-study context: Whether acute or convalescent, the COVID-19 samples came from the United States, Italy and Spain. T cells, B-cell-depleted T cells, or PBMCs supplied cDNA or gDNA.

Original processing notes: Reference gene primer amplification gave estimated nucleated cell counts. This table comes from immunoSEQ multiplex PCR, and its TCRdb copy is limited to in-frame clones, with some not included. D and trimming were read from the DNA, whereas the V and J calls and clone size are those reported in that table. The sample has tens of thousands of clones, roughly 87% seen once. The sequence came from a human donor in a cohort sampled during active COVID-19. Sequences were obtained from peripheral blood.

As DNA, the CDR3 is TGTGCCAGCAGTTACTCGGATGGGACAGGGGAACGCGAGCAGTACTTC. Encoded protein: CASSYSDGTGEREQYF. The chain links TRBV6-5 to TRBJ2-7, with 10 bases fitting TRBD1. This CDR3 contains 16 residues. Trimming cost V 0 bases and J 6 bases; bases outside gene matches: 8. Germline V gene lookup returns CDR1 MNHEY and CDR2 SVGAGI.